The 28 T cell receptor beta chains below come from one sample, sequenced in a study of CD8 T cells in ankylosing spondylitis (dated by TCRdb to about 2017). The receptor library was made with 5' RACE. Reads for this sample came from an Illumina HiSeq 2500. TCRdb passed the public sequencing reads through fastp at Q25 and MiXCR, retaining productive beta sequences. Each CDR3 protein appears once, grouped with its most common genes and DNA. The sample records roughly 700,000 distinct CDR3 sequences, over 15% of which are singletons. Together, the top ten hold around a fifth of the sample. These receptors are not linked to any known antigen. Results the study describes overall, beyond this receptor: A TCR beta motif made up of several highly homologous amino acid variants appeared to be characteristic of blood from ankylosing spondylitis patients.

Sequencing was performed on blood, either unsorted or a sorted T cell fraction (not recorded which). The receptors stem from a male donor with ankylosing spondylitis.

To note about this clonotype: The germline gene is not matched at one end of the junction; a read error may be the cause. This rearrangement joins TRBV7-2 to TRBJ2-2; tentative D call: TRBD2 (5 bases). From germline, CDR1 is SGHTA and CDR2 FQGNSA. The CDR3 totals 15 residues. The CDR3 DNA follows: TGTGCCAGCAGCTTAGACTGGCAGCCGACCGGGGAGCTGTATTTT. Protein: CASSLDWQPTGELYF.

The V call is TRBV20-1, the J call TRBJ2-3, with 8 bases matching TRBD2. The germline gives CDR1 DFQATT, CDR2 SNEGSKA (reference sequence). There are 13 residues in the CDR3. V shed 6 bases and J 6 bases; nucleotides not matched to a gene: 8. The CDR3 here is CSAPGLDSDTQYF. As DNA, the CDR3 is TGCAGTGCACCGGGACTAGATTCCGATACGCAGTATTTT.

This chain joins TRBV4-1 and TRBJ1-3; D is uncertain. CDR1 MGHRA and CDR2 YSYEKL come from the germline V gene. There are 17 residues in the CDR3. The ends were cut back, 1 base at V and 0 bases at J, with 13 bases in the middle. CDR3 DNA: TGCGCCAGCAGCCAAGCTCCTGCTTTCCTCTCTGGAAACACCATATATTTT. Its translation: CASSQAPAFLSGNTIYF.

V is TRBV5-1 and J is TRBJ1-5, with 9 bases aligning to TRBD1. V gave up 0 bases and J gave up 2 bases; unmatched junction bases: 9. The CDR3 extends over 18 amino acids. Per the germline V gene, CDR1 is SGHRS and CDR2 is YFSETQ. CDR3 amino acids: CASSLGTGAGMGNQPQHF. CDR3 nucleotide sequence: TGCGCCAGCAGCTTGGGGACAGGGGCGGGAATGGGCAATCAGCCCCAGCATTTT.

This clonotype has a count of ten or more. V usage is TRBV15 and J usage is TRBJ1-1; a possible D gene is TRBD1 (6 bases). The CDR3 covers 14 residues. Germline CDR1 is LNHNV and CDR2 is YYDKDF (reference sequence). Trimming removed 4 bases from V and 1 base from J, with 10 bases in between. The CDR3 spells CATSTTTGNTEAFF. The CDR3 DNA reads as TGTGCCACCAGCACAACGACAGGGAACACTGAAGCTTTCTTT. Looking up the rest from reference TRBV15 and TRBJ1-1 gives the full variable domain: DAMVIQNPRYQVTQFGKPVTLSCSQTLNHNVMYWYQQKSSQAPKLLFHYYDKDFNNEADTPDNFQSRRPNTSFCFLDIRSPGLGDTAMYLCATSTTTGNTEAFFGQGTRLTVV.

The CDR3 DNA is TGCGCCAGCAGCCATCCTGGGGGGGCAGGTGGCTACACCTTC. Amino acids: CASSHPGGAGGYTF. The chain carries TRBV4-3 and TRBJ1-2, with a weak D call TRBD1 (6 bases). Germline values: CDR1 LGHNA, CDR2 YSLEER. The CDR3 has 14 amino acids. Trimming stripped 3 bases from V and 7 bases from J, with 15 bases between.

This clonotype was found a few times. This chain uses TRBV12-3 or TRBV12-4 with TRBJ1-6; no reliable D call. This CDR3 comprises 14 residues. Trimming took off 8 bases at V and 7 bases at J, with 15 bases between the two ends. DNA of the CDR3: TGTGCCAGCCGCTTGTGGCAGAGCAATTCACCCCTCCACTTT. Residues: CASRLWQSNSPLHF.

The chain joins TRBV7-9 to TRBJ2-1; 14 bases are a match to TRBD2. The CDR3 loop spans 17 amino acids. From germline, CDR1 is SEHNR and CDR2 FQNEAQ (reference sequence). Trimming took 3 bases from V and 10 from J; bases not matched to a gene: 11. The CDR3 region is CASSLWRTSGRSGEQFF. DNA for the CDR3: TGTGCCAGCAGCTTGTGGAGGACTAGCGGGAGGTCAGGGGAGCAGTTCTTC.

The chain has TRBV7-2 and TRBJ2-1, with TRBD1 matching 8 bases. Germline loops: CDR1 SGHTA, CDR2 FQGNSA. The length of the CDR3 is 17 residues. V dropped 0 bases and J dropped 2; count of bases not matched to a gene: 6. The DNA of the CDR3 is TGTGCCAGCAGCTTAGCCCCGGGACAGGTTCCCTACAATGAGCAGTTCTTC. It specifies CASSLAPGQVPYNEQFF.

The chain uses TRBV4-1 and TRBJ2-1; 9 bases fit TRBD1. J gave up 4 bases and V 5 bases, and 9 bases lay outside the gene matches. This CDR3 spans 16 amino acids. In germline, CDR1 is MGHRA, CDR2 YSYEKL. The DNA for the CDR3 is TGCGCCAGCAGCAGATCGGGACAGGGAGTTTACAATGAGCAGTTCTTC. Translation: CASSRSGQGVYNEQFF.

This clonotype occurred a few times. The chain uses TRBV3-1 and TRBJ2-7; D is undetermined. The germline V and J ends were trimmed by 3 bases and 6 bases, with 6 bases remaining between them. Looked up from germline, CDR1 is LGHDT and CDR2 is YNNKEL (reference sequence). CDR3 size: 11 residues. The CDR3 DNA follows: TGTGCCAGCAGCCATCTAGGCGAGCAGTACTTC. It is translated as CASSHLGEQYF.

This sequence joins TRBV5-1 and TRBJ1-3, with D possibly TRBD1 on 5 matching bases. Trimming took off 0 bases at V and 9 bases at J, with 13 bases between the two ends. CDR3 length: 14 amino acids. The germline V gene has CDR1 SGHRS and CDR2 YFSETQ. The CDR3 loop is CASSLAEGTGTIYF. The CDR3 DNA follows: TGCGCCAGCAGCTTGGCGGAGGGGACGGGCACCATATATTTT.

The chain recombines TRBV9 with TRBJ2-1, with D perhaps matching TRBD1 or TRBD2 (7 bases each). This CDR3 comprises 18 residues. Deletions cut 4 bases from V and 4 bases from J, with 24 bases between. Per germline, CDR1 SGDLS and CDR2 YYNGEE. The CDR3 sequence: CASSFRQGGRSVYNEQFF. DNA for the CDR3: TGTGCCAGCAGCTTTCGACAGGGCGGGAGAAGCGTGTACAATGAGCAGTTCTTC.

This clonotype was seen a few times. The genes are TRBV7-6 and TRBJ2-3; TRBD1 matches 8 bases. The CDR3 has 16 amino acids. The trim removed 2 bases at V and 2 bases at J, leaving 6 bases unmatched. Germline loops: CDR1 SGHVS, CDR2 FNYEAQ. As DNA, the CDR3 is TGTGCCAGCAGCTTACCGGACAGGGAGGCCACAGATACGCAGTATTTT. Its protein product is CASSLPDREATDTQYF.

In this sample, this clonotype turned up a few times. The chain couples TRBV24-1 to TRBJ2-1; 7 bases line up with TRBD2. The CDR3 loop spans 16 amino acids. Germline loops: CDR1 KGHDR, CDR2 SFDVKD. The ends lost 3 bases at V and 2 bases at J; junction bases unmatched: 6. CDR3: CATSDRTGTTYNEQFF. The DNA of the CDR3 is TGTGCCACCAGTGATCGGACCGGGACTACCTACAATGAGCAGTTCTTC.

The genes are TRBV5-5 and TRBJ1-6; D perhaps matches TRBD1 (6 bases). Germline CDR1 SGHKS, CDR2 YYEKEE (reference sequence). V was pared by 0 bases and J by 0 bases, with 31 bases between. There are 24 residues in the CDR3. The CDR3 sequence: CASSLGEREFRAQGPNSYNSPLHF. The CDR3 bases are TGTGCCAGCAGCTTGGGGGAAAGGGAGTTTCGGGCCCAGGGGCCCAACTCCTATAATTCACCCCTCCACTTT.

This clonotype was counted a few times. The V and J genes are TRBV12-3 or TRBV12-4 and TRBJ2-5; tentatively, D is TRBD1 (8 bases). V lost 3 bases, J lost 2 bases, and 13 bases lay in between. The CDR3 spans 15 residues. CDR3 residues: CASSFGQGGQETQYF. For the CDR3, the DNA is TGTGCCAGCAGTTTTGGACAGGGAGGGCAAGAGACCCAGTACTTC.

This clonotype was counted ten times or more. The CDR3 protein is CASSRSPLSTNTGELFF. The CDR3 bases are TGTGCCAGCAGTCGCAGTCCCCTTTCGACGAACACCGGGGAGCTGTTTTTT. The chain has TRBV12-3 or TRBV12-4 and TRBJ2-2; D not certain. The CDR3 is 17 amino acids. V lost 5 bases, J lost 0 bases, and 16 bases lay in between.

The chain recombines TRBV29-1 with TRBJ2-1; the match to TRBD1 covers 7 bases. With 6 bases clipped from V and 8 bases from J, the junction kept 7 bases outside the gene matches. CDR3 size: 12 residues. The germline gives CDR1 SQVTM, CDR2 ANQGSEA. In DNA, the CDR3 is TGCAGCGTCGTCCCAACAGGGGATGAGCAGTTCTTC. Amino acids: CSVVPTGDEQFF.

This clonotype was seen only a few times. The CDR3 DNA follows: TGCAGCGACACTCTCGGGGCCGAGACCCAGTACTTC. It is translated as CSDTLGAETQYF. The rearrangement joins TRBV29-1 to TRBJ2-5, with D tentatively TRBD1 or TRBD2 (5 bases each). Germline values: CDR1 SQVTM, CDR2 ANQGSEA. This CDR3 has 12 residues. Deletions cut 7 bases from V and 5 bases from J, with 14 bases between.

The chain has TRBV28 and TRBJ2-3; TRBD2 might be the D (7 bases). CDR1 is MDHEN, CDR2 SYDVKM, per germline. Between the trimmed V and J ends, which lost 5 bases and 4 bases, there was a span of 13 bases. This CDR3 spans 14 amino acids. The CDR3 bases are TGTGCCAGCAGTGGGGGGGCTCGTCCAGATACGCAGTATTTT. This encodes CASSGGARPDTQYF. Variable domain in full (rest from reference TRBV28 and TRBJ2-3): DVKVTQSSRYLVKRTGEKVFLECVQDMDHENMFWYRQDPGLGLRLIYFSYDVKMKEKGDIPEGYSVSREKKERFSLILESASTNQTSMYLCASSGGARPDTQYFGPGTRLTVL.

The chain combines TRBV5-4 with TRBJ1-6, with 8 bases that match TRBD1. This CDR3 spans 14 amino acids. The germline V gene encodes CDR1 SGHNT and CDR2 YYREEE (reference sequence). J gave up 10 bases and V 4 bases, and 7 bases lay outside the gene matches. In DNA, the CDR3 is TGTGCCAGCAGCATCGGACAGGGCTGGTCACCCCTCCACTTT. This encodes CASSIGQGWSPLHF.

The V call is TRBV28, the J call TRBJ2-4; tentatively, D is TRBD2 (5 bases). Germline V CDR1 and CDR2: MDHEN, SYDVKM. Trimming stripped 2 bases from V and 2 bases from J, with 10 bases between. This CDR3 is 15 amino acids long. The CDR3 coding sequence is TGTGCCAGCAGTTTAAAAGACTATTCCAAAAACATTCAGTACTTC. Amino acid sequence: CASSLKDYSKNIQYF.

This chain joins TRBV7-9 and TRBJ2-1, with D maybe TRBD2 (5 bases). CDR1 is SEHNR, CDR2 FQNEAQ, per germline (reference sequence). Trimming removed 5 bases at V and 12 bases at J, with 14 bases between. This CDR3 has 12 amino acids. The CDR3 bases are TGTGCCAGCAGCCGACTACTTTCCGGGCAGTTCTTC. This sequence encodes CASSRLLSGQFF.

This clonotype came up a few times. The chain joins TRBV27 to TRBJ2-1; a weak D match, TRBD1 (5 bases). CDR1 is MNHEY, CDR2 SMNVEV, per germline (reference sequence). The ends were cut back, 1 base at V and 8 bases at J, with 15 bases in the middle. The CDR3 has 15 amino acids. CDR3 DNA sequence: TGTGCCAGCAGTTTATACTTTCAGGGCATGCATGAGCAGTTCTTC. Encoded protein: CASSLYFQGMHEQFF.

The chain carries TRBV27 and TRBJ2-5; 13 bases line up with TRBD2. Trimming at V came to 7 bases and at J to 5 bases, leaving 16 bases not matched to a gene. Germline CDR1 MNHEY, CDR2 SMNVEV (reference sequence). The CDR3 is made up of 18 amino acids. CDR3 sequence: CASKETSGRDAWLETQYF. In DNA, the CDR3 is TGTGCCAGCAAAGAAACTAGCGGGAGGGACGCCTGGCTCGAGACCCAGTACTTC.

This clonotype was found a few times. The chain carries TRBV2 and TRBJ2-1; 15 bases agree with TRBD2. Trimming removed 6 bases from V and 10 bases from J; junction bases left unmatched: 7. CDR3 size: 15 residues. Looked up from germline, CDR1 is SNHLY and CDR2 is FYNNEI. The CDR3 DNA reads TGTGCCAGCAGGATGGGACTAGCGGGGGGTGGGGAGCAGTTCTTC. This codes for CASRMGLAGGGEQFF.

The chain is built from TRBV25-1 and TRBJ2-1; D is unclear. Germline values: CDR1 MGHDK, CDR2 SYGVNS. This CDR3 is built from 11 residues. Trimming took off 5 bases at V and 10 bases at J, with 9 bases between the two ends. CDR3 region: CASSTIREQFF. CDR3 nucleotide sequence: TGTGCCAGCAGTACTATAAGAGAGCAGTTCTTC.